This T cell receptor beta chain is drawn from a study of blood T cells in healthy people across ages (dated by TCRdb to between 2014 and 2016). Context from the whole study: In model experiments, template switching captured roughly one uniquely barcoded TCR beta cDNA molecule for every two T cells. The donors were divided into four age groups: young (average roughly 15 years), middle-aged (about 39), aged (approximately 59) and long-lived (more than 75). Donors of different ages were randomly distributed across sequencing lanes to avoid experimental bias. Using the same blood draw, the study looked at two additional independent replicas of 1 million unique cDNA reads for two donors, one aged 18 to 29 and the other aged 80 or older. To track age-related changes in TCR beta repertoire diversity, the study relied on deep sequencing normalized with unique cDNA molecular identifiers.

Including cysteine and phenylalanine, the CDR3 has 15 amino acids. This entry keeps only the CDR3 DNA: 45 bases, framed from base 1. V and J are truncated by 0 bases and 7 bases respectively, leaving an intervening sequence of 17 bases. CDR1 and CDR2 are read off the germline V gene as SGHRS and YFSETQ. Results the study describes overall, beyond this receptor: Because profiling used bulk unsorted PBMCs, naive and antigen-experienced compartments could not be compared conclusively. Because the CMV infection status of the donors was unknown, age-related changes in expanded clonotypes may potentially have been confounded. Compared with the aged group, the long-lived group had more naive CD4+ T cells, fewer expanded clones and increased TCR diversity, a pattern suggesting age selection. A strong correlation was found between observed TCR beta diversity and the percentage of naive T cells measured by flow cytometry. Estimates of total diversity based on one million sequenced T cells were regarded as lower bounds and as underestimates. Observed TCR beta diversity per million T cells fell roughly linearly with age, and a significant reduction was already apparent by age roughly 40.

This clonotype has just a few counts. Its antigen is currently not known. It may be a read error: a sequence one base away is much more abundant. To prepare the library, 5' RACE was applied. Sequencing took place on an Illumina HiSeq 2500. A second 7 to 11 cycle PCR used a sample-barcoded 5' primer and a J-beta primer mix. A unique molecular identifier was introduced onto each TCR beta cDNA molecule by a template-switch 5' adaptor carrying 12 random nucleotides. Each sample yielded at least 2.5 million CDR3-containing paired-end reads. The Mint cDNA synthesis kit, primed by a TRBC-specific oligonucleotide, was used to synthesize first-strand cDNA from all RNA. After uracil-DNA glycosylase treatment, a first 18-cycle PCR used universal primers M1SS and BC2_uni_R on all cDNA. As for the original processing: For normalization, 1 million high-quality reads were randomly selected from each sample, with every read carrying a distinct molecular identifier. Instead of being binned into consensus sequences, reads with shared molecular identifiers were discarded. MiTCR, run with a Q25 quality threshold and the strictest error-elimination algorithm, handled CDR3 identification, clonotype clustering and error correction. A nonparametric unseen species model with Euler transformation was used to estimate a lower bound on total TCR beta diversity. TCRdb took the public reads, trimmed them with fastp at Q25, ran MiXCR for clone calling and kept in-frame beta chains. One record per CDR3 amino acid sequence lists the most common genes and DNA. These V and J calls are TCRdb output, not the study's own analysis. The sample yields approximately 680,000 distinct CDR3 sequences; approximately 30% were counted once. The top ten constitute 15% of the sample.

Donors were a few dozen systemically healthy Caucasian individuals from Russia aged about 6 to 100 years. Each donor gave around 9.5 milliliters of peripheral blood, collected into EDTA-treated Vacutainer tubes. Ficoll-Paque density-gradient centrifugation was used to isolate PBMCs, with at least 7 million per sample. Trizol reagent was used to extract total RNA from the PBMCs, yielding at least 5.5 micrograms per sample. Naive CD45RAhigh/CD27high T cell percentages were measured by flow cytometry on a PBMC aliquot from every donor. Sequenced input: blood. The rearrangement combines TRBV5-1 with TRBJ2-7, with the D gene tentatively TRBD1 or TRBD2, based on 5 matching bases in each. This clonotype was obtained from an elderly woman in good health. Donor details come from another sample of the same person, matched by shared clones. The CDR3 region: CASSLGSGTSNEQYF. In nucleotide form, the sequence is TGCGCCAGCAGCTTGGGTTCAGGGACCTCCAATGAGCAGTACTTC.